The entry that follows covers one T cell receptor beta chain sequence. This clonotype was counted only a few times. Its antigen target is currently unknown. Per-nucleotide qualities are absent, and no much larger clonotype sits a single base away. At the junction V is shortened by 2 bases and J by 6 bases, with 13 bases in between. Based on the germline V gene, the CDR1 and CDR2 sequences are MDHEN and SYDVKM. The CDR3 holds 14 amino acids from the cysteine to the phenylalanine. The only DNA kept is the CDR3, 42 bases in frame from the first base. Library prep was done by 5' RACE. The instrument given in TCRdb is Illumina HiSeq 2000. A universal primer binding site was added through template switching, and the final cDNA carried a unique molecular identifier so that TCR cDNA molecules could be counted accurately. Specific primers in the conserved constant-segment region were used to synthesize first-strand cDNA for TCR alpha and beta chains. To control for contamination, each cDNA library was double barcoded with a SMART-Mk sample barcode plus Illumina barcodes. TruSeq adapter sequences, together with Illumina sample barcodes, were added in two successive PCR steps. TCR alpha and beta cDNA libraries were sequenced on the Illumina HiSeq platform with custom primers. In the authors' own workflow: MiGEC processed the raw reads to extract unique molecular identifiers, while MiXCR was used to determine the CDR3 positions. Recombination models were inferred per individual with the repgenHMM and IGoR tools using an EM algorithm. Shared clonotype analysis was performed with the tcR package in R, normalizing sharing by the product of cloneset sizes. Out-of-frame nonproductive sequences were analyzed to study raw recombination free of thymic and clonal selection effects. The public reads were reprocessed in TCRdb via fastp at Q25 and MiXCR, keeping in-frame beta chains. Each CDR3 protein appears once, grouped with its most common genes and DNA. TCRdb, not the original authors, processed these V and J calls. This sample gives 550,000 to 700,000 distinct CDR3 sequences in total; approximately 10% of them show up just once. Of the sample, around 3.1% is held by the ten largest clones.

Every donor was a healthy Caucasian. The twin cohort consisted of three pairs of female monozygotic twins, all aged roughly 18 to 30 years. Peripheral blood mononuclear cells were used as the source from which RNA for TCR libraries was isolated. This record belongs to a study of identical twins listed by TCRdb under 2016. For the wider study: To test whether fetal clonotypes persist, the study used deep sequencing on TCR alpha and beta repertoires from monozygotic twins, unrelated adults of various ages, and cord blood. To rule out contamination, the twin experiments were replicated at different times with different library preparation protocols.

General findings and caveats noted by the study authors: Out-of-frame TCR alpha sharing in monozygotic twins was systematically underestimated by recombination models, whereas sharing between unrelated individuals was in agreement with the recombination models. Zero-insertion analyses could be partly confounded by invariant T cells such as MAIT and iNKT, though diverse VJ usage argued against such confounding for most clonotypes. Because the same donors could not be followed over many years, the conclusions depended on cross-sectional statistical analysis. The excess sharing between twins in beta out-of-frame sequences was weaker because fewer shared sequences reduced the signal-to-noise ratio. Compared with coincidental sharing between unrelated individuals, out-of-frame TCR alpha sequences shared between twins showed an excess of sequences with low generation probability. Abundant cord blood beta clonotypes had fewer insertions, young adult naive repertoires showed a similar but weaker trend, and memory repertoires showed no such trend.

The sample was also reused in another study, on yellow fever vaccine responses in identical twins. The second investigation adds: According to the authors, in identical twins the way T cells responded to vaccination appeared partly convergent and partly personalized. In identical twins, the study followed T cell clones that responded to the vaccine with precision.

The sequenced sample consisted of PBMCs. This clonotype was obtained from a woman aged 18 to 35 in good health. In this chain, TRBV28 is recombined with TRBJ1-1; no confident D gene assignment can be made. For the CDR3, the sequence is CASSLPGPRAEAFF. The sequenced DNA is TGTGCCAGCAGTTTACCAGGCCCGAGAGCTGAAGCTTTCTTT. Full variable domain (CDR3 extended with the reference TRBV28 and TRBJ1-1 proteins): DVKVTQSSRYLVKRTGEKVFLECVQDMDHENMFWYRQDPGLGLRLIYFSYDVKMKEKGDIPEGYSVSREKKERFSLILESASTNQTSMYLCASSLPGPRAEAFFGQGTRLTVV.